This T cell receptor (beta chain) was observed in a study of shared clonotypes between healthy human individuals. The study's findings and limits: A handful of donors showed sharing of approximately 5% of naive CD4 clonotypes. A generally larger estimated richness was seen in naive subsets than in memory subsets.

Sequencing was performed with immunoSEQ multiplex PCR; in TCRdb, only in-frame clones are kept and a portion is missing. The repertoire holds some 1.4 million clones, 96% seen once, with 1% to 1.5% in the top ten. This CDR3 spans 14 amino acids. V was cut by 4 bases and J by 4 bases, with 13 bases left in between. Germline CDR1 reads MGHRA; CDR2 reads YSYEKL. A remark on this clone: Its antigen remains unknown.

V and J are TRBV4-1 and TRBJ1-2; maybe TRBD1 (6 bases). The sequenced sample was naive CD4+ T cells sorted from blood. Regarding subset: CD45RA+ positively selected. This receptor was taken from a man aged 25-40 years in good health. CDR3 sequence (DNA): TGCGCCAGCAGCCCCAAACAGGGAAGCTATGGCTACACCTTC. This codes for CASSPKQGSYGYTF.